The clone carrying this T cell receptor (beta chain) was counted once. Its antigen is not known. The assay was immunoSEQ multiplex PCR, and TCRdb's table has in-frame clones only and misses some. The profile shows about 100,000 clones, around 90% of them singletons. This specimen belongs to a study of siplizumab effects on memory and regulatory T cells. General study findings and limits: A small minority of alloreactive clones were mapped to unstimulated subsets. Reactions containing siplizumab showed mappable alloreactive CD4+ clones averaging 68.8% Treg-derived, versus about 27% in controls. Roughly 75-95% of dividing CD4+ or CD8+ clones were without an attributable naive or memory phenotype.

Trimming removed 4 bases from V and 13 bases from J; junction bases left unmatched: 8. Germline V gives CDR1 MNHEY, CDR2 SVGAGI. The CDR3 is 13 amino acids. The V and J genes are TRBV6-5 and TRBJ2-1, with TRBD1 identical over 9 bases. Sequencing input: CD4+ T cells sorted from blood. The source of this sequence is a human donor in good health. Some clones in this sample may be carry-over from other donors' samples. The CDR3 nucleotides are TGTGCCAGCAGTTCCGCACCGGGACAGGGACAGTTCTTC. It specifies CASSSAPGQGQFF.